These T cell receptor beta chains were read from a single sample in a study of blood T cell repertoires in COVID-19. TCRdb's copy holds only in-frame clones and misses some; the assay was immunoSEQ multiplex PCR. Of about 280,000 clones listed, around 80% are singletons. Sequencing used PBMCs or T cells enriched from blood (not recorded which). The receptors derive from a man aged 35 to 55 who had been exposed to COVID-19. The CDR3 runs from the conserved cysteine through the conserved F or W. Each record gives: D gene, J gene, clone size, V gene, CDR3 DNA, CDR3 protein. The D gene is left open where the match is weak. A clone size is listed for some rows: how often the clone was seen (once, few, many), or a class if it is expanded.

TRBD1	TRBJ1-2	.	TRBV6-6	TGTGCCAGCAGTCCCGCCCAGGGCAGGGGGTATGGCTACACCTTC	CASSPAQGRGYGYTF
TRBD2	TRBJ2-1	.	TRBV7-3	TGTGCCAGCAGCTTACGCGGGAGCGGCTCCTACAATGAGCAGTTCTTC	CASSLRGSGSYNEQFF
TRBD2	TRBJ2-5	.	TRBV5-4	TGTGCCAGCAGCTTAGGACTAGCGGGAGCTCAAGAGACCCAGTACTTC	CASSLGLAGAQETQYF
.	TRBJ2-7	once	TRBV11-2	TGTGCCAGCAGCTTAGACCAGGGCCCTAACTACGAGCAGTACTTC	CASSLDQGPNYEQYF
TRBD1	TRBJ2-2	.	TRBV18	TGTGCCAGCTCACCTAGACAGGGGGCGAGCGGGGAGCTGTTTTTT	CASSPRQGASGELFF
.	TRBJ2-1	few	TRBV10-1	TGCGCCAGCAGTGATAACGAGAATGAGCAGTTCTTC	CASSDNENEQFF
.	TRBJ2-7	.	TRBV5-1	TGCGCCAGCAGCCCCTCAGGGCTACGAGAGCAGTACTTC	CASSPSGLREQYF
.	TRBJ2-3	.	TRBV24-1	TGTGCCACCAGTAGGGGGGGAGATCGGGCAGATACGCAGTATTTT	CATSRGGDRADTQYF
TRBD1	TRBJ2-1	.	TRBV29-1	TGCAGCGTTGGGACAGGAACTGTAGGCGAGCAGTTCTTC	CSVGTGTVGEQFF
.	TRBJ1-2	.	TRBV6-5	TGTGCCAGCAGTTATCTTGCAGAATATGGCTACACCTTC	CASSYLAEYGYTF
.	TRBJ1-1	.	TRBV20-1	TGCAGTGCTCCCGAAGAGGGTCCCGCTTTCTTT	CSAPEEGPAFF
TRBD1	TRBJ1-1	.	TRBV18	TGTGCCAGCTCACCGGGGACAGGGGGCACTGAAGCTTTCTTT	CASSPGTGGTEAFF
.	TRBJ2-1	.	TRBV9	TGTGCCAGCAGCGTAGGGAGCAATGAGCAGTTCTTC	CASSVGSNEQFF
TRBD2	TRBJ2-4	.	TRBV7-8	TGTGCCAGCACCCCGGGGTCGGGAGGGCAAGGCATTCAGTACTTC	CASTPGSGGQGIQYF
.	TRBJ2-7	.	TRBV15	TGTGCCACCAGCAGCTTAAGTCCCCTACAGGGCGAACAGTACTTC	CATSSLSPLQGEQYF
TRBD2	TRBJ2-3	.	TRBV19	TGTGCCAGTAGCTCTACCGGGACTAGCATAAATACGCAGTATTTT	CASSSTGTSINTQYF
.	TRBJ2-3	.	TRBV5-1	TGCGCCAGCAGCTTACTCAAAACAGATACGCAGTATTTT	CASSLLKTDTQYF
.	TRBJ1-5	.	TRBV19	TGTGCCAGTAGTTGGGAGGGAAATCAGCCCCAGCATTTT	CASSWEGNQPQHF
TRBD1	TRBJ1-5	.	TRBV7-9	TGTGCCAGCAGCTCACAGGGGGGCGGTCAGCCCCAGCATTTT	CASSSQGGGQPQHF
.	TRBJ1-5	.	TRBV5-5	TGTGCCAGCAGCTTTACAGGAGTAGGCCATCAGCCCCAGCATTTT	CASSFTGVGHQPQHF
.	TRBJ2-1	.	TRBV7-9	TGTGCCAGCAGCTTAGGACAGACATACAATGAGCAGTTCTTC	CASSLGQTYNEQFF
.	TRBJ1-5	.	TRBV3-1/TRBV3-2	TGTGCCAGCAGCCAGTCACAGGGCGTTGGCAATCAGCCCCAGCATTTT	CASSQSQGVGNQPQHF
TRBD1	TRBJ2-7	once	TRBV5-4	TGTGCCAGCAGCCGGACGACAGGGCCCGGCACCTACGAGCAGTACTTC	CASSRTTGPGTYEQYF